This T cell receptor (beta chain) appears in the sequencing data of a study of blood T cell repertoires in COVID-19. On the study more broadly: There were acute and convalescent COVID-19 samples, and they came from the United States, Italy and Spain. Sample material is recorded as cDNA or gDNA derived from T cells, B-cell-depleted T cells, or PBMCs.

This clone was observed a few times. Germline values: CDR1 SNHLY, CDR2 FYNNEI. The CDR3 extends over 13 amino acids. V was shortened by 7 bases and J by 2 bases, with 12 bases between the two germline ends. This table comes from immunoSEQ multiplex PCR, and its TCRdb copy is limited to in-frame clones, with some not included. The profile shows 95,000 to 150,000 clones, more than 70% of them singletons. The V and J genes are TRBV2 and TRBJ2-7; D uncertain. The sequenced sample was peripheral blood. The clonotype was recovered from a man older than 75 with active or convalescent COVID-19. CDR3 region: CASKFTTTYEQYF. The DNA of the CDR3 is TGTGCCAGCAAATTCACCACTACCTACGAGCAGTACTTC.